The 20 T cell receptor beta chains reported below all come from one sample, sequenced in a study of blood T cell repertoires in COVID-19. Generated by immunoSEQ multiplex PCR, the TCRdb table keeps only in-frame clones and is missing some. The data contain tens of thousands of clones, about 80% of them seen just once; the ten biggest clones take up approximately 20%. Sequencing was carried out using peripheral blood. Every receptor here comes from a young man with COVID-19, enrolled during active disease.

This clone has a handful of counts. The rearrangement uses TRBV28 and TRBJ1-5; D not certain. The CDR3 covers 15 residues. The germline gives CDR1 MDHEN, CDR2 SYDVKM. V was trimmed by 5 bases and J by 4 bases, leaving 15 bases between them. Here the CDR3 reads CASSRAGMGNQPQHF. In DNA, the CDR3 is TGTGCCAGCAGTCGGGCCGGGATGGGGAATCAGCCCCAGCATTTT.

The V and J genes are TRBV3-1 (or the pseudogene TRBV3-2) and TRBJ1-1; TRBD1 agrees at 9 bases. J was trimmed by 3 bases and V by 4 bases; bases with no gene match: 6. Germline CDR1 and CDR2: LGHDT and YNNKEL (reference sequence). The CDR3 covers 15 residues. The CDR3 here is CASSRRQGVHTEAFF. The CDR3 DNA reads as TGTGCCAGCAGCCGGAGACAGGGGGTGCACACTGAAGCTTTCTTT.

V is TRBV5-6 and J is TRBJ1-4; D ambiguous. Germline lookup yields CDR1 SGHDT and CDR2 YYEEEE. This CDR3 contains 13 residues. Between the trimmed V and J ends, which lost 3 bases and 8 bases, there was a span of 11 bases. CDR3 sequence: CASSWRVEEKLFF. The CDR3 bases are TGTGCCAGCAGCTGGAGGGTAGAGGAAAAACTGTTTTTT.

V gene TRBV11-2 combines with J gene TRBJ2-3, with TRBD2 matching over 9 bases. Germline V gives CDR1 SGHAT, CDR2 FQNNGV. V was clipped by 4 bases and J by 0 bases; unmatched bases: 8. The CDR3 covers 17 residues. The CDR3 sequence is CASSSSGAGASTDTQYF. CDR3 coding DNA: TGTGCCAGCAGCTCTAGCGGGGCGGGTGCTAGCACAGATACGCAGTATTTT.

The V and J genes are TRBV10-3 and TRBJ2-3, with TRBD1 identical over 11 bases. Germline CDR1 ENHRY, CDR2 SYGVKD. Losses at the gene ends were 6 bases for V and 6 bases for J; bases not matched to a gene: 11. This CDR3 comprises 16 residues. CDR3 sequence reads: CAISQRGTGGLDTQYF. The CDR3 nucleotides read TGTGCCATCAGCCAACGAGGGACAGGGGGTCTGGATACGCAGTATTTT.

The chain links TRBV6-5 to TRBJ2-1; 10 bases line up with TRBD1. The CDR3 runs 16 residues. Germline V gene sequence: CDR1 MNHEY, CDR2 SVGAGI. V dropped 4 bases and J dropped 6; count of bases not matched to a gene: 9. This CDR3 is CASSFLGTGVPNEQFF. CDR3 nucleotide sequence: TGTGCCAGCAGTTTCCTCGGGACAGGGGTACCCAATGAGCAGTTCTTC.

The chain joins TRBV4-2 to TRBJ2-5; D not certain. V lost 0 bases and J lost 3, with 8 bases in between. CDR3 length: 14 amino acids. Germline-derived CDR1 and CDR2 are LGHNA and YNFKEQ. DNA of the CDR3: TGTGCCAGCAGCCAAGAGAACAGAGAAGAGACCCAGTACTTC. Translating gives CASSQENREETQYF.

The chain joins TRBV30 to TRBJ2-7; 11 bases align to TRBD1. This CDR3 region has 12 residues. In germline, CDR1 is GTSNPN, CDR2 SVGIG (reference sequence). The trim removed 7 bases at V and 7 bases at J, leaving 6 bases unmatched. This chain's CDR3 is CAFGQGAGEQYF. The CDR3 nucleotides are TGTGCCTTCGGACAGGGGGCGGGGGAGCAGTACTTC.

This chain connects TRBV7-9 to TRBJ1-1; D possibly corresponds to TRBD1 (6 bases). CDR1 and CDR2 from the germline V gene are SEHNR and FQNEAQ (reference sequence). CDR3 length: 18 amino acids. Between the trimmed V and J ends, which lost 1 base and 1 base, there was a span of 19 bases. CDR3 in amino acids: CASSLVRGGFLGNTEAFF. In DNA, the CDR3 is TGTGCCAGCAGCTTAGTGAGGGGGGGATTTCTGGGGAACACTGAAGCTTTCTTT.

The genes are TRBV18 and TRBJ1-6; D is unresolved. Trimming left V 3 bases short and J 6 bases short, with 9 bases between. This CDR3 has 14 amino acids. Per the germline V gene, CDR1 is KGHSH and CDR2 is LQKENI. CDR3 nucleotide sequence: TGTGCCAGCTCACCCGAACAGCCTAATTCACCCCTCCACTTT. This gives the protein CASSPEQPNSPLHF.

V is TRBV28 and J is TRBJ2-3; D may be TRBD2 (5 bases). The CDR3 is 13 residues long. Germline CDR1 and CDR2: MDHEN and SYDVKM. With 7 bases removed from V and 2 bases from J, the gap between germline ends came to 10 bases. The CDR3: CASNERPTDTQYF. The CDR3 DNA follows: TGTGCCAGCAATGAGCGGCCCACAGATACGCAGTATTTT.

This clone was observed a few times. CDR3 sequence reads: CATSRVVSGREIPNEQFF. In DNA form, the CDR3 reads TGTGCCACCAGCAGAGTAGTTAGTGGGCGGGAGATCCCCAATGAGCAGTTCTTC. V gene TRBV15 combines with J gene TRBJ2-1; 7 positions match TRBD2. The germline V gene has CDR1 LNHNV and CDR2 YYDKDF (reference sequence). CDR3 length: 18 amino acids. Trimming cost V 1 base and J 6 bases; bases outside gene matches: 15.

This clone turned up a few times. V usage is TRBV7-2 and J usage is TRBJ2-7; 7 positions agree with TRBD2. The CDR3 extends over 15 amino acids. V trimming: 2 bases; J trimming: 6 bases; junction bases outside the gene matches: 10. The V gene's germline CDR1 is SGHTA and CDR2 FQGNSA. The chain's CDR3 is CASSLYLREGSEQYF. CDR3 DNA sequence: TGTGCCAGCAGCTTATATCTCAGGGAGGGGAGCGAGCAGTACTTC.

The chain employs TRBV5-4 and TRBJ1-1; 8 bases are a match to TRBD1. Germline assignment: CDR1 SGHNT and CDR2 YYREEE (reference sequence). V gave up 5 bases and J gave up 3 bases; unmatched junction bases: 6. The CDR3 is 14 amino acids. CDR3 sequence reads: CASRPGQGDTEAFF. Here the CDR3 DNA reads TGTGCCAGCAGACCAGGACAGGGAGACACTGAAGCTTTCTTT.

This clone was observed a few times. The chain uses TRBV7-3 and TRBJ2-2; the D gene is possibly TRBD2 (6 bases). Trimming took 5 bases from V and 2 from J, leaving 15 bases between them. The CDR3 consists of 16 residues. Germline values: CDR1 SGHTA, CDR2 FQGTGA. The CDR3 loop is CASSPHGTSNTGELFF. CDR3 coding DNA: TGTGCCAGCAGCCCTCACGGGACTTCTAACACCGGGGAGCTGTTTTTT. Together with reference TRBV7-3 and TRBJ2-2, the CDR3 gives the full variable domain: GAGVSQTPSNKVTEKGKYVELRCDPISGHTALYWYRQSLGQGPEFLIYFQGTGAADDSGLPNDRFFAVRPEGSVSTLKIQRTERGDSAVYLCASSPHGTSNTGELFFGEGSRLTVL.

About this clone: A read error may produce the germline difference seen at one junction end. The rearrangement uses TRBV7-9 and TRBJ2-7; D possibly corresponds to TRBD2 (6 bases). The CDR3 totals 14 residues. From germline, CDR1 is SEHNR and CDR2 FQNEAQ (reference sequence). The CDR3 reads CASSSLSSLLPGDF. In nucleotides, the CDR3 is TGTGCCAGCAGCTCGCTATCGAGCCTACTCCCGGGGGACTTC.

The chain uses TRBV29-1 and TRBJ2-7; unclear D gene. Germline CDR1 reads SQVTM; CDR2 reads ANQGSEA. Trimming took off 2 bases at V and 4 bases at J, with 12 bases between the two ends. The CDR3 covers 13 residues. This CDR3 reads CSVEQTYSYEQYF. DNA for the CDR3: TGCAGCGTTGAACAGACTTATTCATACGAGCAGTACTTC.

The V gene is TRBV7-9, the J gene TRBJ1-5; 9 bases are a match to TRBD1. With 1 base clipped from V and 4 bases from J, the junction kept 2 bases outside the gene matches. CDR3 length: 15 residues. Germline V CDR1 and CDR2: SEHNR, FQNEAQ (reference sequence). Here the CDR3 reads CASSLGDRDNQPQHF. In DNA form, the CDR3 reads TGTGCCAGCAGCTTAGGGGACAGGGATAATCAGCCCCAGCATTTT. Combining the CDR3 with reference TRBV7-9 and TRBJ1-5 gives the whole variable domain DTGVSQNPRHKITKRGQNVTFRCDPISEHNRLYWYRQTLGQGPEFLTYFQNEAQLEKSRLLSDRFSAERPKGSFSTLEIQRTEQGDSAMYLCASSLGDRDNQPQHFGDGTRLSIL.

The chain employs TRBV27 and TRBJ2-1; 11 bases align to TRBD2. Germline values: CDR1 MNHEY, CDR2 SMNVEV (reference sequence). The CDR3 is 15 residues long. The V gene end was trimmed by 6 bases and the J gene end by 9 bases; junction bases not matched to a gene: 10. CDR3 in DNA: TGTGCCAGCAGCTTACTAGCGGGAGTTAGGAGTGAGCAGTTCTTC. The encoded protein is CASSLLAGVRSEQFF.

The rearrangement links TRBV18 to TRBJ1-4; D uncertain. V lost 1 base and J lost 8, with 5 bases in between. Germline-derived CDR1 and CDR2 are KGHSH and LQKENI. The CDR3 has 12 residues. This CDR3 is CASSPQQEKLFF. The CDR3 DNA follows: TGTGCCAGCTCACCACAACAGGAAAAACTGTTTTTT.